The rows below give T cell receptor beta chains drawn from one sample of a study of cytomegalovirus exposure and HLA in healthy donors. The assay was immunoSEQ multiplex PCR, and TCRdb's table has in-frame clones only and misses some. Of 200,000 to 250,000 clones listed, 78% are singletons. The source material was PBMCs. Every receptor here comes from a male donor in good health and CMV-seronegative. CDR3s include the opening cysteine and the closing phenylalanine or tryptophan. D genes are given only for firm matches. Clone size is shown for a subset of rows, as once, few, many or a class of expanded clone.

d_gene,j_gene,abundance,v_gene,CDR3aa,CDR3nt
.,TRBJ2-7,.,TRBV7-9,CSSSREVYEQYF,TGTTCCAGCAGCAGGGAGGTCTACGAGCAGTACTTC
.,TRBJ2-7,once,TRBV5-4,CASSPEARGPYEQYF,TGTGCCAGCAGCCCGGAGGCCCGAGGCCCCTACGAGCAGTACTTC
TRBD1,TRBJ2-1,.,TRBV28,CASSGTGVAEQFF,TGTGCCAGCAGTGGGACAGGGGTGGCTGAGCAGTTCTTC
.,TRBJ2-7,.,TRBV29-1,CSVEGQGTYEQYF,TGCAGCGTTGAGGGACAAGGAACCTACGAGCAGTACTTC
TRBD1,TRBJ2-7,once,TRBV30,CAWGRDRGYYEQYF,TGTGCCTGGGGCAGGGACAGGGGGTACTACGAGCAGTACTTC
.,TRBJ2-5,.,TRBV6-1,CASSRTVQETQYF,TGTGCCAGCAGCAGGACAGTCCAAGAGACCCAGTACTTC
TRBD2,TRBJ2-1,.,TRBV19,CASTPGAGTGNNEQFF,TGTGCCAGTACCCCCGGAGCGGGAACCGGAAACAATGAGCAGTTCTTC
.,TRBJ2-2,.,TRBV18,CASSPRGSSTGELFF,TGTGCCAGCTCACCACGTGGGAGTAGTACCGGGGAGCTGTTTTTT
.,TRBJ2-7,few,TRBV5-1,CASSSTDYEQYF,TGCGCCAGCAGCTCGACAGACTACGAGCAGTACTTC
.,TRBJ2-5,.,TRBV6-5,CASSYGAEETQYF,TGTGCCAGCAGTTATGGGGCGGAAGAGACCCAGTACTTC
.,TRBJ2-7,.,TRBV19,CASSMGGGSYEQYF,TGTGCCAGTAGTATGGGAGGGGGATCCTACGAGCAGTACTTC
TRBD1,TRBJ2-5,.,TRBV27,CASSSIGTDQETQYF,TGTGCCAGCAGTTCGATAGGGACAGACCAAGAGACCCAGTACTTC
.,TRBJ2-2,.,TRBV13,CASSLDSWLSSQNTGELFF,TGTGCCAGCAGCTTAGACTCTTGGTTGTCTAGCCAGAACACCGGGGAGCTGTTTTTT
TRBD1,TRBJ1-2,.,TRBV5-8,CASSLTGAGYTF,TGTGCCAGCAGCCTTACAGGGGCTGGCTACACCTTC
.,TRBJ1-2,.,TRBV10-3,CAISDGQLYGYTF,TGTGCCATCAGTGACGGACAGCTCTATGGCTACACCTTC
TRBD1,TRBJ2-5,.,TRBV18,CASSLDREETQYF,TGTGCCAGCTCACTGGACAGGGAAGAGACCCAGTACTTC
TRBD1,TRBJ1-4,.,TRBV15,CATSRGQGNEKLFF,TGTGCCACCAGCAGAGGACAGGGGAATGAAAAACTGTTTTTT
TRBD2,TRBJ2-2,.,TRBV9,CASSGLAGGQTGELFF,TGTGCCAGCAGCGGGTTAGCGGGAGGCCAGACCGGGGAGCTGTTTTTT
.,TRBJ1-2,.,TRBV29-1,CSVGLSRDGRNYGYTF,TGCAGCGTGGGACTCAGCCGGGACGGCCGTAACTATGGCTACACCTTC
.,TRBJ2-7,once,TRBV27,CASSPFPKAGQYF,TGTGCCAGCAGCCCATTCCCGAAGGCGGGGCAGTACTTC
TRBD1,TRBJ2-5,.,TRBV15,CATSRYRDRGGETQYF,TGTGCCACCAGCAGATACCGGGACAGGGGAGGGGAGACCCAGTACTTC
TRBD1,TRBJ1-1,.,TRBV2,CASRTTGLTPEAFF,TGTGCCAGCAGGACGACAGGGCTAACGCCTGAAGCTTTCTTT
TRBD2,TRBJ2-1,.,TRBV10-3,CAISESSGRADEQFF,TGTGCCATCAGTGAGTCCAGCGGGAGGGCCGATGAGCAGTTCTTC
.,TRBJ1-3,.,TRBV5-1,CASSLGSSGNTIYF,TGCGCCAGCAGCTTAGGGAGCTCTGGAAACACCATATATTTT
.,TRBJ2-2,.,TRBV19,CATCGSSTGELFF,TGTGCCACCTGCGGGTCTTCTACCGGGGAGCTGTTTTTT
.,TRBJ2-4,.,TRBV29-1,CSVAQGGNIQYF,TGCAGCGTTGCACAGGGGGGGAACATTCAGTACTTC
.,TRBJ1-1,.,TRBV15,CATSMRSNPEAFF,TGTGCCACCAGCATGCGTAGTAACCCTGAAGCTTTCTTT
TRBD1,TRBJ1-5,.,TRBV5-6,CASSTRMTGSRNQPQHF,TGTGCCAGCAGCACCCGGATGACAGGGTCGCGAAATCAGCCCCAGCATTTT
.,TRBJ2-7,.,TRBV5-1,CASSARGPNYEQYF,TGCGCCAGCAGCGCCAGGGGCCCTAACTACGAGCAGTACTTC
TRBD2,TRBJ2-1,.,TRBV7-6,CASSPALWEGRFNEQFF,TGTGCCAGCAGCCCCGCATTGTGGGAGGGCCGATTCAATGAGCAGTTCTTC
.,TRBJ1-1,.,TRBV29-1,CSVQQGPNTEAFF,TGCAGCGTCCAGCAGGGGCCGAACACTGAAGCTTTCTTT
.,TRBJ2-7,.,TRBV19,CASSIQGGTNEQYF,TGTGCCAGTAGTATTCAGGGAGGGACAAACGAGCAGTACTTC
.,TRBJ2-7,.,TRBV30,CAWRGSSLTYEQYF,TGTGCCTGGAGAGGGTCTAGCTTGACCTACGAGCAGTACTTC
TRBD2,TRBJ2-1,once,TRBV4-2,CASSLGTSGVYNEQFF,TGTGCCAGCAGCTTGGGGACTAGCGGGGTTTACAATGAGCAGTTCTTC
.,TRBJ2-5,few,TRBV19,CASSEDNQETQYF,TGTGCCAGTTCTGAGGACAACCAAGAGACCCAGTACTTC
.,TRBJ2-7,.,TRBV15,CATSREVLGGQYF,TGTGCCACCAGCAGAGAAGTATTGGGGGGGCAGTACTTC
TRBD1,TRBJ1-4,.,TRBV15,CATSRTWGQGVSDEKLFF,TGTGCCACCAGCAGAACGTGGGGACAGGGAGTAAGTGATGAAAAACTGTTTTTT
TRBD1,TRBJ2-5,.,TRBV30,CASTRGQQETQYF,TGTGCCTCGACTCGGGGACAGCAAGAGACCCAGTACTTC
.,TRBJ1-4,.,TRBV28,CASFRDGTNEKLFF,TGTGCCAGTTTCAGGGATGGAACTAATGAAAAACTGTTTTTT
.,TRBJ2-7,few,TRBV2,CASGGTSAGEQYF,TGTGCCAGCGGAGGGACGTCCGCGGGCGAGCAGTACTTC
TRBD1,TRBJ2-1,.,TRBV5-1,CASSLPGQGYNEQFF,TGCGCCAGCAGCTTACCGGGACAGGGATACAATGAGCAGTTCTTC
TRBD1,TRBJ1-4,.,TRBV7-6,CASSLGLTGAGEKLFF,TGTGCCAGCAGCTTAGGACTAACAGGGGCAGGTGAAAAACTGTTTTTT
.,TRBJ2-1,.,TRBV4-1,CASTLAAEGDEQFF,TGCGCCAGCACCCTAGCGGCCGAGGGGGATGAGCAGTTCTTC
.,TRBJ2-5,.,TRBV29-1,CSVEGQGETQYF,TGCAGCGTTGAAGGCCAGGGGGAGACCCAGTACTTC
TRBD2,TRBJ2-3,.,TRBV19,CASSILREDWKDTQYF,TGTGCCAGTAGTATTCTGCGGGAGGATTGGAAAGATACGCAGTATTTT
.,TRBJ2-5,.,TRBV18,CASSPGQADRGSQYF,TGTGCCAGCTCACCCGGGCAGGCAGACCGGGGATCCCAGTACTTC
TRBD2,TRBJ2-3,.,TRBV19,CASRGLADYTDTQYF,TGTGCCAGTAGGGGACTAGCGGACTACACAGATACGCAGTATTTT
TRBD1,TRBJ1-2,.,TRBV5-6,CASSRDRSGGYTF,TGTGCCAGCAGCCGGGACAGATCTGGGGGCTACACCTTC
.,TRBJ2-7,.,TRBV5-5,CASSLGGGTSYEQYF,TGTGCCAGCAGCTTAGGAGGGGGCACCTCCTACGAGCAGTACTTC
.,TRBJ2-3,.,TRBV21-1,CASSPGRVPKWADTQYF,TGTGCCAGCAGCCCTGGGCGGGTGCCCAAATGGGCAGATACGCAGTATTTT
.,TRBJ2-1,.,TRBV11-3,CASSLGGDENEQFF,TGTGCCAGCAGCTTAGGGGGGGACGAGAATGAGCAGTTCTTC
.,TRBJ2-7,few,TRBV6-7,CASENRVPYEQYF,TGTGCCAGCGAGAACAGGGTCCCCTACGAGCAGTACTTC
.,TRBJ1-6,.,TRBV4-1,CASSLDPGRENSPLHF,TGCGCCAGCAGCCTGGACCCAGGCCGGGAGAATTCACCCCTCCACTTT